A single sample gave rise to the 30 T cell receptor beta chains below, sequenced in a study of shared clonotypes between healthy human individuals (TCRdb year 2020). Preparation of the library involved the immunoSEQ multiplex PCR assay. TCRdb limited this immuneACCESS table to in-frame rearrangements with V and J called. A share of clones is missing; checked studies link under half to unresolved V genes, and the rest is unexplained. In all, the sample holds 2,500,000 or so clones, and approximately 94% of those were seen once. Jointly, the top ten make up 0.11% to 0.15% of the sample. The sequencing sample was made of naive CD4+ T cells sorted from blood. The cell subset or site label for this specimen denotes: CD45RA+ positively selected. These receptors all come from a young man in good health.

This sequence joins TRBV11-3 and TRBJ2-5; no reliable D call. The length of the CDR3 is 11 residues. V was cut by 3 bases and J by 7 bases, with 6 bases left in between. Germline lookup yields CDR1 SGHNT and CDR2 YENEEA. For the CDR3, the DNA is TGTGCCAGCAGCTTGTGGGTGACCCAGTACTTC. Translated: CASSLWVTQYF.

The chain has TRBV5-4 and TRBJ1-1, with TRBD1 matching 7 bases. The CDR3 is 16 amino acids. V lost 0 bases, J lost 3 bases, and 8 bases stayed unmatched. Germline CDR1 and CDR2: SGHNT and YYREEE (reference sequence). The CDR3 region has the DNA TGTGCCAGCAGCTTGGGAGGGGGCTTTGTGTACACTGAAGCTTTCTTT. Residues: CASSLGGGFVYTEAFF.

The chain employs TRBV7-8 and TRBJ2-7; 10 bases map to TRBD2. Germline V gene lookup returns CDR1 SGHVS and CDR2 FQNEAQ. V lost 5 bases, J lost 7 bases, and 17 bases stayed unmatched. The CDR3 length is 17 residues. CDR3 protein: CASSEKLAGAPGREQYF. CDR3 DNA sequence: TGTGCCAGCAGCGAAAAGCTAGCGGGGGCGCCCGGGAGAGAGCAGTACTTC.

In the case of this clone: The junction departs from germline at one end; a sequencing error may be responsible. The chain carries TRBV7-7 and TRBJ2-7; D may be TRBD1 (6 bases). Germline assignment: CDR1 SSHAT and CDR2 FNYEAQ (reference sequence). This CDR3 is built from 13 residues. CDR3 coding DNA: TGTGCTAGCAGCTTACTACAGGGTTACGAGCAGTACTTC. Amino acids: CASSLLQGYEQYF.

The rearrangement uses TRBV6-1 and TRBJ1-6; D is ambiguous. The V gene lost 4 bases and the J gene lost 8 bases, with 12 bases spanning the gap. Germline loops: CDR1 MNHNS, CDR2 SASEGT. This CDR3 comprises 14 residues. CDR3 bases: TGTGCCAGCAGTGCGGGTGCGGGTGATTCACCCCTCCACTTT. This encodes CASSAGAGDSPLHF.

The J gene is TRBJ2-7, the V gene TRBV7-2; 7 nucleotides align to TRBD1. This CDR3 has 15 residues. Germline-derived CDR1 and CDR2 are SGHTA and FQGNSA. The junction had 7 bases not matched to a gene; V was cut back by 5 bases and J by 0 bases. Written as DNA, the CDR3 is TGTGCCAGCAGCGCCGAGACAGGGAGCTCCTACGAGCAGTACTTC. It is translated as CASSAETGSSYEQYF.

J is TRBJ1-5 and V is TRBV5-1; D might be TRBD1 (5 bases). In germline, CDR1 is SGHRS, CDR2 YFSETQ. The CDR3 length is 13 residues. Trimming took 4 bases from V and 9 from J, leaving 14 bases between them. CDR3 loop: CASSQGGMGPQHF. In DNA form, the CDR3 reads TGCGCCAGCAGCCAGGGCGGGATGGGGCCCCAGCATTTT.

The chain employs TRBV7-2 and TRBJ1-4; 7 bases match TRBD1. Looked up from germline, CDR1 is SGHTA and CDR2 is FQGNSA. The trim removed 2 bases at V and 5 bases at J, leaving 8 bases unmatched. This CDR3 spans 16 amino acids. The CDR3 DNA reads TGTGCCAGCAGCTTAACACCCGACAGGGCGAATGAAAAACTGTTTTTT. This gives the protein CASSLTPDRANEKLFF.

This chain links TRBV6-6 with TRBJ2-1; TRBD2 matches 7 bases. This CDR3 has 14 residues. V was pared by 4 bases and J by 9 bases, with 9 bases of the junction left unmatched. Germline CDR1 is MNHNY and CDR2 is SVGAGI (reference sequence). In DNA, the CDR3 is TGTGCCAGCAGTTCTGGCGGGAGTTTGTTTGAGCAGTTCTTC. This encodes CASSSGGSLFEQFF.

This clone appeared a single time. V usage is TRBV9 and J usage is TRBJ2-2; possible D gene TRBD1, 5 bases. The V and J ends lost 6 bases and 6 bases respectively, with 9 bases between them. The germline V gene encodes CDR1 SGDLS and CDR2 YYNGEE. This CDR3 has 12 amino acids. The CDR3 bases are TGTGCCAGCAAGGGGATCGCCGGGGAGCTGTTTTTT. This codes for CASKGIAGELFF.

The count of this clone is one. This chain connects TRBV7-2 to TRBJ2-7, with TRBD1 matching 8 bases. The trim removed 1 base at V and 1 base at J, leaving 9 bases unmatched. CDR3 size: 17 residues. Germline V gene sequence: CDR1 SGHTA, CDR2 FQGNSA. The CDR3 DNA sequence: TGTGCCAGCAGCTTAGTGGGACAGGTTAAGACATCCTACGAGCAGTACTTC. Translating it yields CASSLVGQVKTSYEQYF.

This clone has a single count. The V call is TRBV9, the J call TRBJ2-3; D is perhaps TRBD2 (5 bases). Germline lookup yields CDR1 SGDLS and CDR2 YYNGEE. The germline V and J ends were trimmed by 0 bases and 12 bases, with 23 bases remaining between them. CDR3 length: 16 residues. In nucleotides, the CDR3 is TGTGCCAGCAGCGTAGAATTCGCACGAGACGCGGACTTTCAGTATTTT. This sequence encodes CASSVEFARDADFQYF.

This clone came up a few times. The chain links TRBV11-2 to TRBJ1-6; a weak D match, TRBD1 (6 bases). V gave up 5 bases and J gave up 5 bases, with 10 bases separating them. The CDR3 has 14 amino acids. Germline lookup yields CDR1 SGHAT and CDR2 FQNNGV. The CDR3 coding sequence is TGTGCCAGCAGCCTCCGGGACAATAATTCACCCCTCCACTTT. Encoded protein: CASSLRDNNSPLHF.

As to this clone: At one boundary the junction diverges from the germline segment, which might be a read error. This sample includes further DNA sequences coding for the same CDR3. V usage is TRBV7-7 and J usage is TRBJ1-3; D call uncertain. The CDR3 extends over 13 amino acids. The germline gives CDR1 SSHAT, CDR2 FNYEAQ (reference sequence). The CDR3 DNA follows: TGTGCTAGCAGCTTATTCTCTGGAAACACCATATATTTT. It codes for CASSLFSGNTIYF.

The J gene is TRBJ2-5, the V gene TRBV5-1, with a weak D call TRBD2 (5 bases). Trimming pared 0 bases from V and 3 bases from J, leaving 12 bases between. The CDR3 is 15 residues long. Germline CDR1 is SGHRS and CDR2 is YFSETQ. CDR3 sequence reads: CASSLALRGEETQYF. The CDR3 DNA sequence: TGCGCCAGCAGCTTGGCTCTTCGGGGAGAAGAGACCCAGTACTTC.

This clone was seen just once. This CDR3 is also generated by other DNA sequences in the sample. This sequence joins TRBV19 and TRBJ1-5, with D unclear. This CDR3 is built from 12 residues. V was cut by 8 bases and J by 1 base, with 6 bases left in between. Germline V gene data show CDR1 as LNHDA and CDR2 as SQIVND (reference sequence). CDR3 DNA: TGTGCCAGTCGGGGAAGCAATCAGCCCCAGCATTTT. Translation gives CASRGSNQPQHF.

The chain recombines TRBV19 with TRBJ1-6; D is perhaps TRBD1 (5 bases). Germline V gene data show CDR1 as LNHDA and CDR2 as SQIVND (reference sequence). Trimming cost V 4 bases and J 5 bases, with 15 bases left between them. CDR3 length equals 16 residues. This chain's CDR3 is CASSNFGGNHNSPLHF. The CDR3 DNA sequence: TGTGCCAGTAGTAATTTCGGGGGTAACCATAATTCACCCCTCCACTTT.

This clone occurred once. Different DNA sequences within this sample yield the same CDR3. The CDR3 bases are TGTGCCAGCAGTGATCCTCCTAGCAATCAGCCCCAGCATTTT. Its translation: CASSDPPSNQPQHF. The rearrangement joins TRBV6-1 to TRBJ1-5; D remains unclear. Trimming shortened V by 3 bases and J by 0 bases, and 6 bases separated the two germline ends. The germline V gene has CDR1 MNHNS and CDR2 SASEGT. There are 14 residues in the CDR3.

The chain employs TRBV10-3 and TRBJ2-7; D is unresolved. Germline assignment: CDR1 ENHRY and CDR2 SYGVKD. This CDR3 has 14 residues. V was trimmed by 3 bases and J by 4 bases, leaving 13 bases between them. This chain's CDR3 is CAISDRVESYEQYF. As DNA, the CDR3 is TGTGCCATCAGTGACCGGGTGGAGTCTTACGAGCAGTACTTC.

The V gene is TRBV27, the J gene TRBJ2-7, with D tentatively TRBD1 (5 bases). This CDR3 contains 13 residues. Trimming left V 2 bases short and J 4 bases short, with 9 bases between. CDR1 and CDR2 (germline): MNHEY, SMNVEV (reference sequence). The CDR3: CASSLTGRYEQYF. In nucleotides, the CDR3 is TGTGCCAGCAGTTTAACAGGCCGGTACGAGCAGTACTTC.

This clone was seen a single time. The chain uses TRBV19 and TRBJ1-1; tentative D call: TRBD1 (5 bases). Germline V gene lookup returns CDR1 LNHDA and CDR2 SQIVND (reference sequence). With 4 bases removed from V and 0 bases from J, the gap between germline ends came to 15 bases. The CDR3 is 16 residues long. This CDR3 is CASSTRGSLMNTEAFF. CDR3 nucleotide sequence: TGTGCCAGTAGTACTAGGGGTTCCCTCATGAACACTGAAGCTTTCTTT.

The J gene is TRBJ1-1, the V gene TRBV28, with 7 bases fitting TRBD1. The CDR3 contains 17 residues. The germline V gene has CDR1 MDHEN and CDR2 SYDVKM. V was pared by 6 bases and J by 7 bases, with 20 bases of the junction left unmatched. CDR3 DNA: TGTGCCAGCAGCCTCTCCACCCCCGGACAGGTTCAGAGTGAAGCTTTCTTT. As protein: CASSLSTPGQVQSEAFF.

The chain recombines TRBV10-1 with TRBJ2-1; 7 bases align to TRBD1. V lost 0 bases and J lost 12; bases outside the gene matches: 2. CDR1 and CDR2 from the germline V gene are WNHNN and SYGVQD (reference sequence). The CDR3 length is 12 residues. CDR3 residues: CASSESRDRQFF. The CDR3 DNA reads as TGCGCCAGCAGTGAGTCCCGGGACAGGCAGTTCTTC.

This clone was recorded only once. The V and J genes are TRBV2 and TRBJ1-1; D ambiguous. This CDR3 has 13 residues. V gave up 2 bases and J gave up 4 bases, with 8 bases separating them. CDR1 and CDR2 (germline): SNHLY, FYNNEI. Here the CDR3 reads CASSEYVSTEAFF. CDR3 nucleotide sequence: TGTGCCAGCAGTGAATACGTGTCCACTGAAGCTTTCTTT. Together with reference TRBV2 and TRBJ1-1, the CDR3 gives the full variable domain: EPEVTQTPSHQVTQMGQEVILRCVPISNHLYFYWYRQILGQKVEFLVSFYNNEISEKSEIFDDQFSVERPDGSNFTLKIRSTKLEDSAMYFCASSEYVSTEAFFGQGTRLTVV.

The chain combines TRBV6-1 with TRBJ2-6, with D perhaps matching TRBD2 (5 bases). This CDR3 is 13 amino acids long. Germline V lookup: CDR1 MNHNS, CDR2 SASEGT. The V end was cut by 11 bases, the J end by 1 base, with 9 bases between. CDR3 protein: CADGESGANVLTF. In DNA form, the CDR3 reads TGTGCCGACGGGGAGTCTGGGGCCAACGTCCTGACTTTC.

This clone appeared once. The V and J genes are TRBV30 and TRBJ2-1; 15 bases line up with TRBD2. The germline CDR1 and CDR2 sequences are GTSNPN and SVGIG (reference sequence). The CDR3 contains 17 residues. V was pared by 0 bases and J by 6 bases, with 6 bases of the junction left unmatched. The CDR3 sequence is CAWSVSWTSGRANEQFF. The CDR3 DNA sequence: TGTGCCTGGAGTGTCTCCTGGACTAGCGGGAGGGCCAATGAGCAGTTCTTC.

This sequence joins TRBV19 and TRBJ2-7; 8 positions agree with TRBD1. Unmatched junction bases numbered 14, after V lost 6 bases and J lost 7 bases. The germline V gene encodes CDR1 LNHDA and CDR2 SQIVND (reference sequence). This CDR3 region has 15 residues. CDR3 amino acids: CASSPSGQGTGEQYF. CDR3 nucleotide sequence: TGTGCCAGTAGCCCTTCAGGACAGGGTACGGGGGAGCAGTACTTC.

V usage is TRBV11-2 and J usage is TRBJ2-5; TRBD1 aligns across 8 bases. The CDR3 is 14 amino acids. Germline trimming cut 3 bases from V and 5 bases from J; bases unmatched to any gene: 5. Germline V gene lookup returns CDR1 SGHAT and CDR2 FQNNGV. The CDR3 here is CASSLDRAEETQYF. DNA for the CDR3: TGTGCCAGCAGCTTGGACAGGGCGGAGGAGACCCAGTACTTC. Complete variable domain (other parts from reference TRBV11-2 and TRBJ2-5): EAGVAQSPRYKIIEKRQSVAFWCNPISGHATLYWYQQILGQGPKLLIQFQNNGVVDDSQLPKDRFSAERLKGVDSTLKIQPAKLEDSAVYLCASSLDRAEETQYFGPGTRLLVL.

The chain employs TRBV10-3 and TRBJ2-1, with D maybe TRBD1 (5 bases). Per germline, CDR1 ENHRY and CDR2 SYGVKD. V lost 10 bases and J 5 bases, leaving 12 bases between the germline ends. The CDR3 spans 12 residues. Here the CDR3 DNA reads TGTGCCACCTCACGGACAAACAATGAGCAGTTCTTC. This sequence encodes CATSRTNNEQFF.

The genes are TRBV4-1 and TRBJ2-3; 7 positions agree with TRBD2. V lost 0 bases, J lost 4 bases, and 10 bases stayed unmatched. The CDR3 contains 17 residues. Germline V CDR1 and CDR2: MGHRA, YSYEKL. In DNA form, the CDR3 reads TGCGCCAGCAGCCAAGAGGTTGCCCGACTAGCCGCAGATACGCAGTATTTT. Translation gives CASSQEVARLAADTQYF.